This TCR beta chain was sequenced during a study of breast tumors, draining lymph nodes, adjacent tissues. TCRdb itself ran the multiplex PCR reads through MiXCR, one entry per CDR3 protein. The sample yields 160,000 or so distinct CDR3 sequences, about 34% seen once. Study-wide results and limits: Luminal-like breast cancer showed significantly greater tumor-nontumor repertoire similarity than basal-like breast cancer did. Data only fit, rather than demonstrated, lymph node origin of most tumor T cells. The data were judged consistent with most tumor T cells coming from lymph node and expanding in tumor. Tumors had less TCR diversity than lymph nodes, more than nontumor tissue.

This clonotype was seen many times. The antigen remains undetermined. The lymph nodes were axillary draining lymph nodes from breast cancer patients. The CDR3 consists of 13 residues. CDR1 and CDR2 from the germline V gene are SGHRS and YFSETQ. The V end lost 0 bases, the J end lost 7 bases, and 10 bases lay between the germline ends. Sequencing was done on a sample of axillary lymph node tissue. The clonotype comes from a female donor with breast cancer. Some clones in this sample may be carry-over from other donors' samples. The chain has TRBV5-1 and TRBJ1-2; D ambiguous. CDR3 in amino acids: CASSLAGSSGYTF. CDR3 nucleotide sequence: TGCGCCAGCAGCTTGGCGGGGAGTTCTGGCTACACCTTC.